The clone carrying this T cell receptor (beta chain) showed up just once. The sample is drawn from a study of OX40 agonist ivuxolimab in advanced cancers. Study-level information: The patients received ivuxolimab by intravenous route every 2 weeks at 0.01 to 10 mg/kg.

The CDR3 is 15 residues long. The germline V gene has CDR1 MDHEN and CDR2 SYDVKM. The germline V and J ends were trimmed by 3 bases and 3 bases, with 13 bases remaining between them. Some clones are missing from TCRdb's copy, which holds only in-frame ones; the method was immunoSEQ multiplex PCR. The table has under 20,000 clones, roughly 84% seen once. This chain joins TRBV28 and TRBJ2-3; tentative D call: TRBD1 (7 bases). This receptor was taken from an adult with an advanced solid tumor such as melanoma, head and neck, liver or kidney cancer. This sample comprised CD4+ or CD8+ T cells sorted from blood, obtained in a trial of the OX40 agonist ivuxolimab. The CDR3 protein is CASSFRRGVTDTQYF. CDR3 nucleotides: TGTGCCAGCAGTTTTCGCAGGGGGGTAACAGATACGCAGTATTTT.